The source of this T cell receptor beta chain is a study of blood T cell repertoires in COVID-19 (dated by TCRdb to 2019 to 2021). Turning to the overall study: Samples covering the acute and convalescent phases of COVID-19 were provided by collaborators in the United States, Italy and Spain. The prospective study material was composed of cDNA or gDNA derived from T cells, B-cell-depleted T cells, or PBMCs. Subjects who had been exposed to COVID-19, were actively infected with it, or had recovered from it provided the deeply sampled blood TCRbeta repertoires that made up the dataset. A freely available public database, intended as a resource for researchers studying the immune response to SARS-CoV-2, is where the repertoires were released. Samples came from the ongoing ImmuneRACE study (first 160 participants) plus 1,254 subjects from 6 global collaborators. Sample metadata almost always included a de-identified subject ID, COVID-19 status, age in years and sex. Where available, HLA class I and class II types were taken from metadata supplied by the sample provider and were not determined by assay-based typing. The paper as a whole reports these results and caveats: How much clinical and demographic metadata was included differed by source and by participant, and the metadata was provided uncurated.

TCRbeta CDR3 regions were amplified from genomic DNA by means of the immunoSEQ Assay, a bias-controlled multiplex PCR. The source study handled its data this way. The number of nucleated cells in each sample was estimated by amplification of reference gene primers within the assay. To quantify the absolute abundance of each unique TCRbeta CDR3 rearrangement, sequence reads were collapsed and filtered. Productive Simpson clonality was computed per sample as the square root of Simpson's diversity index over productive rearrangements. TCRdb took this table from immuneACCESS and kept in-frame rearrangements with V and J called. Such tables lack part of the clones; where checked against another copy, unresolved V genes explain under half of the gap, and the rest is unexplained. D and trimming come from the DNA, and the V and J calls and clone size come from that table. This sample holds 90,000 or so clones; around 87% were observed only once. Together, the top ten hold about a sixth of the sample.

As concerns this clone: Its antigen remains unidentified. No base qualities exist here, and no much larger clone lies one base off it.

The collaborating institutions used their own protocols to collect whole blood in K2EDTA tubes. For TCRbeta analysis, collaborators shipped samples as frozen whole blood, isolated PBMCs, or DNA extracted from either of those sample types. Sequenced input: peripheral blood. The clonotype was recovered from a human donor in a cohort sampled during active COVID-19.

The CDR3 here reads CASKGATNEKLFF. In nucleotide form, the sequence is TGTGCCAGCAAGGGGGCGACTAATGAAAAACTGTTTTTT. The receptor chain draws on TRBV6-5 and TRBJ1-4, and 7 bases in between align with TRBD1. There are 13 amino acids in the CDR3, from cysteine to phenylalanine inclusive. Just the 39-base CDR3 DNA is kept, in frame starting at base 1. Trimming takes 7 bases off V and 2 bases off J; junction bases not matched to a gene: 1. CDR1 and CDR2, looked up from the germline V gene, are MNHEY and SVGAGI.